This T cell receptor (beta chain) was recorded in a study of T cells in Graves' hyperthyroidism and ophthalmopathy. Across the study: Peripheral blood was taken when the disease was first diagnosed, before any treatment began. General study findings and limits: Median prediction lead before ophthalmopathy onset was about 6.5 months with the model.

Patients were excluded for uncontrolled infection, other autoimmune disease, pregnancy or lactation. In this sample, this clonotype turned up a few times. Its specificity is not known. CDR3 size: 14 residues. CDR1 SGHAT and CDR2 FQDESV come from the germline V gene (reference sequence). Trimming left V 1 base short and J 2 bases short, with 6 bases between. RNA transcripts were the template for amplifying TCR beta CDR3 regions. A first-round RT-PCR of the TCR CDR3 used the HTBI primer set. One entry per CDR3 protein, called by TCRdb with MiXCR from the multiplex PCR reads. The sample gives about half a million distinct CDR3 sequences, around 20% of which show up once; around 50% is in the top ten.

This chain uses TRBV11-1 with TRBJ1-3; no clear D gene. Input material: blood. This receptor was obtained from a man aged 35-49 years with Graves' ophthalmopathy. CDR3 bases: TGTGCCAGCAGCTTAGAAGTCACTGGAAACACCATATATTTT. It codes for CASSLEVTGNTIYF.